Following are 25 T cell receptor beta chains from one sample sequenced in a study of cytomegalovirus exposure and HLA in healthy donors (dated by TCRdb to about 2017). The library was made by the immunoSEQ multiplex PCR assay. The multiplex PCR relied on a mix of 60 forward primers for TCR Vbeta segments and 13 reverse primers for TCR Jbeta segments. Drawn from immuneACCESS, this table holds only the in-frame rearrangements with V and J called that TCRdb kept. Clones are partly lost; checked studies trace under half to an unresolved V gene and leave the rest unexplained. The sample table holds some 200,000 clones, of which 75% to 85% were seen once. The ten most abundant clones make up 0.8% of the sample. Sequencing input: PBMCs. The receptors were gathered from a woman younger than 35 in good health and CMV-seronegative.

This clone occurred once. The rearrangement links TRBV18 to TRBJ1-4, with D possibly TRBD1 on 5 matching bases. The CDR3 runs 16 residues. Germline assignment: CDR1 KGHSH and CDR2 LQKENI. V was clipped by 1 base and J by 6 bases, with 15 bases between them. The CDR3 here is CASSPQGFGGDEKLFF. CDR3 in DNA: TGTGCCAGCTCACCACAGGGGTTCGGAGGGGATGAAAAACTGTTTTTT.

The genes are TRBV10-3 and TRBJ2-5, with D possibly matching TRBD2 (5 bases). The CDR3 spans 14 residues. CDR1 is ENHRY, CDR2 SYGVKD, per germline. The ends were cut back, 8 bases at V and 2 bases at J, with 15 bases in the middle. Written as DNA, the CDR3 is TGTGCCATCTCTCCCGGGCCGGGGCAAGAGACCCAGTACTTC. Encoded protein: CAISPGPGQETQYF.

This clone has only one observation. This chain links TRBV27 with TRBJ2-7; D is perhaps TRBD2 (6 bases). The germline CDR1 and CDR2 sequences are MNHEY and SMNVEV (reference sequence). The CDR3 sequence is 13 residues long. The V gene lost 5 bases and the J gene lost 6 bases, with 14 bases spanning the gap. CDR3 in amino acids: CASSVGGLSEQYF. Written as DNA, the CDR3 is TGTGCCAGCAGTGTCGGGGGTCTGAGCGAGCAGTACTTC.

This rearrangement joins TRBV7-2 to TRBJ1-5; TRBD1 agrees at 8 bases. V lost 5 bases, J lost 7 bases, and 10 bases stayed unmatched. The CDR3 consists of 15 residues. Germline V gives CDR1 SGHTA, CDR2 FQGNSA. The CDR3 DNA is TGTGCCAGCAGCGGGTGGGACAGGACCCGGCAGCCCCAGCATTTT. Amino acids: CASSGWDRTRQPQHF. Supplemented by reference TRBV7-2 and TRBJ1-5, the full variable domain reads GAGVSQSPSNKVTEKGKDVELRCDPISGHTALYWYRQSLGQGLEFLIYFQGNSAPDKSGLPSDRFSAERTGGSVSTLTIQRTQQEDSAVYLCASSGWDRTRQPQHFGDGTRLSIL.

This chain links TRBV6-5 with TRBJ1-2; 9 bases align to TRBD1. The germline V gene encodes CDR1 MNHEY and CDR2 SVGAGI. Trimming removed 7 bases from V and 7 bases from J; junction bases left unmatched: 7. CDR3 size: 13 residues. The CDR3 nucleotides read TGTGCCAGCATTACAGGGGGCGCGAGTGGCTACACCTTC. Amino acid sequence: CASITGGASGYTF.

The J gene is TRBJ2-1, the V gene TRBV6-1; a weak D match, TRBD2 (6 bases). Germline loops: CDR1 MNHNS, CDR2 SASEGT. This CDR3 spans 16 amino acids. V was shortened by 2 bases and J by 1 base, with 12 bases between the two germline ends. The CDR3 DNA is TGTGCCAGCAGTGAATACGGGGGAGGATCCTACAATGAGCAGTTCTTC. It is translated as CASSEYGGGSYNEQFF.

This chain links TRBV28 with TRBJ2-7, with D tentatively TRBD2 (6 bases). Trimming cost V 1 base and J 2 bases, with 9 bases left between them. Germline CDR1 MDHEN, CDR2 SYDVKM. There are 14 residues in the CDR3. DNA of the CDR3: TGTGCCAGCAGTTTATTTCGGGAGCCCTACGAGCAGTACTTC. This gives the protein CASSLFREPYEQYF.

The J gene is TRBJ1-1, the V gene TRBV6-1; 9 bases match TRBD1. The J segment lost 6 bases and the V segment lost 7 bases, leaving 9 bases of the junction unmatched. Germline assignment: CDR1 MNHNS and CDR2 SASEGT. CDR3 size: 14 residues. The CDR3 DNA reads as TGTGCCAGCACCCCCCAGGACAGGGGACCTGAAGCTTTCTTT. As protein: CASTPQDRGPEAFF.

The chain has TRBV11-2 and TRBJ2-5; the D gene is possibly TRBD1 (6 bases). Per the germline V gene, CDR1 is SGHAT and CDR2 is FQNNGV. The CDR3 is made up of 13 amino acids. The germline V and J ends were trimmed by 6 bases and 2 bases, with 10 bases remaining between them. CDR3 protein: CASRGQGQETQYF. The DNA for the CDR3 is TGTGCCAGCAGGGGGCAGGGGCAAGAGACCCAGTACTTC.

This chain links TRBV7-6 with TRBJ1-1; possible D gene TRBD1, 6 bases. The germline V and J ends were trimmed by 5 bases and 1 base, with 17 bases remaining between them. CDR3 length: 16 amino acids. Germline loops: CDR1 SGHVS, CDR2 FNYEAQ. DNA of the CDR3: TGTGCCAGCAGCACCCCCCCCGGACAGAGGAACACTGAAGCTTTCTTT. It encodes CASSTPPGQRNTEAFF.

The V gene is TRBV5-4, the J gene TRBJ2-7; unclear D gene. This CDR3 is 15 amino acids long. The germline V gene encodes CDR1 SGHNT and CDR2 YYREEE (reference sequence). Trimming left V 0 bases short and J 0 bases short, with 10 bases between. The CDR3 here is CASSLEPPSSYEQYF. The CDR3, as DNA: TGTGCCAGCAGCTTGGAACCCCCGAGCTCCTACGAGCAGTACTTC.

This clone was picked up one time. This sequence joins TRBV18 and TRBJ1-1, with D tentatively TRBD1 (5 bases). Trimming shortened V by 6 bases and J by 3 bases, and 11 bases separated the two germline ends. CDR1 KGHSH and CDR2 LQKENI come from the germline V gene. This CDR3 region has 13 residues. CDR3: CASSREQDTEAFF. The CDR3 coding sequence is TGTGCCAGCTCCCGAGAACAGGACACTGAAGCTTTCTTT.

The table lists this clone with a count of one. CDR3 sequence: CASSLAAGTANTEAFF. The DNA for the CDR3 is TGCGCCAGCAGCTTGGCCGCCGGAACAGCGAACACTGAAGCTTTCTTT. J is TRBJ1-1 and V is TRBV5-1; D not certain. The germline V gene encodes CDR1 SGHRS and CDR2 YFSETQ. Trimming cost V 0 bases and J 1 base, with 13 bases left between them. CDR3 length: 16 amino acids.

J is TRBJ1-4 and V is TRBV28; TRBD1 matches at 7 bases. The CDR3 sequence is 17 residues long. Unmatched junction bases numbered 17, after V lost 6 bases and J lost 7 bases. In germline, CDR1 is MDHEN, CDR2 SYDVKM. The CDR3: CASRGNRGRTVREKLFF. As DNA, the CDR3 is TGTGCCAGCAGGGGTAACAGGGGAAGAACGGTGCGTGAAAAACTGTTTTTT.

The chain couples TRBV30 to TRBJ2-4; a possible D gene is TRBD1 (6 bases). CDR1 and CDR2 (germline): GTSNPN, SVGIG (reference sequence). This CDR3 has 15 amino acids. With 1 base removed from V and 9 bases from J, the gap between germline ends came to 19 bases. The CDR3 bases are TGTGCCTGGAGTGGCATCGGGGCAGGGGCGAGCATTCAGTACTTC. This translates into CAWSGIGAGASIQYF.

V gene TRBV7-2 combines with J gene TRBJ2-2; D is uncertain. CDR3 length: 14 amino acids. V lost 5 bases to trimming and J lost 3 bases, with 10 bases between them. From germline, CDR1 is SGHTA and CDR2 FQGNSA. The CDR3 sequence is CASSLAAYTGELFF. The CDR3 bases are TGTGCCAGCAGCCTTGCGGCGTACACCGGGGAGCTGTTTTTT.

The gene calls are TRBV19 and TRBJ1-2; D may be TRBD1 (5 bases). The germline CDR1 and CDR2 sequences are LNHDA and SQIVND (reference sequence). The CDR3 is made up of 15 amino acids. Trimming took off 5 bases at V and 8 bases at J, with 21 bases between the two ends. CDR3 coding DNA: TGTGCCAGTAGTCCCAACAGGCTAAATCTCCCCGGCTACACCTTC. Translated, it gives CASSPNRLNLPGYTF.

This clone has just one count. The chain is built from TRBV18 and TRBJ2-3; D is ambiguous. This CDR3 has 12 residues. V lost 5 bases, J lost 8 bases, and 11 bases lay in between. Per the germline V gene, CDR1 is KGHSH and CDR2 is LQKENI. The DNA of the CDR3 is TGTGCCAGCTCAGAGCGTTCAGTTACGCAGTATTTT. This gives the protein CASSERSVTQYF.

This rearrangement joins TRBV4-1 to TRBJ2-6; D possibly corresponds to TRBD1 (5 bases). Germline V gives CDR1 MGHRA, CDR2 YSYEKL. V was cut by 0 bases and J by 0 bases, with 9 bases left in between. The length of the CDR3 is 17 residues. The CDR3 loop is CASSQDRGSSGANVLTF. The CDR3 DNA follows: TGCGCCAGCAGCCAAGATAGGGGTAGCTCTGGGGCCAACGTCCTGACTTTC.

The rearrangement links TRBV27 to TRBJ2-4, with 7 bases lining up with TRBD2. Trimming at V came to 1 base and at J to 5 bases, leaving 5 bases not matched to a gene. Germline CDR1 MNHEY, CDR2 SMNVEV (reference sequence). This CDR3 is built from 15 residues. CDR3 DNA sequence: TGTGCCAGCAGTTTATTGGGACTAACGGAAAACATTCAGTACTTC. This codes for CASSLLGLTENIQYF.

The CDR3 region has the DNA TGTGCCAGCAGCTTGAGCACGGGGGGGCCCAATGAGCAGTTCTTC. Protein product: CASSLSTGGPNEQFF. The chain is built from TRBV7-2 and TRBJ2-1, with 8 bases lining up with TRBD2. Trimming at V came to 3 bases and at J to 6 bases, leaving 7 bases not matched to a gene. CDR3 length: 15 amino acids. In germline, CDR1 is SGHTA, CDR2 FQGNSA.

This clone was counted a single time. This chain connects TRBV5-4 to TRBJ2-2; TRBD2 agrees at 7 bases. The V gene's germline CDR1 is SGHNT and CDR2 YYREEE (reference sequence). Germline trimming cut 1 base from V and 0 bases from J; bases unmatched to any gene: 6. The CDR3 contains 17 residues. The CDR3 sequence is CASSLTVGGANTGELFF. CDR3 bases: TGTGCCAGCAGCTTGACGGTTGGGGGGGCGAACACCGGGGAGCTGTTTTTT.

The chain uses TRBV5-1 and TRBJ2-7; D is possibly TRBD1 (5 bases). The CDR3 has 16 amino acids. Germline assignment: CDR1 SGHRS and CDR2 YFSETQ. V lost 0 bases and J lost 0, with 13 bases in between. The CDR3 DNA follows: TGCGCCAGCAGCTTGGGAACAGGTCACAGCTCCTACGAGCAGTACTTC. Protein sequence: CASSLGTGHSSYEQYF.

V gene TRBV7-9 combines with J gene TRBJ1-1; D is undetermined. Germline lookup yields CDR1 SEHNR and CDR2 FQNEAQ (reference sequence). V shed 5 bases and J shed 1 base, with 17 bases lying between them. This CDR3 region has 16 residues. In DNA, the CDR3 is TGTGCCAGCAGCCCAGAGCCCGGCCGAGGGAACACTGAAGCTTTCTTT. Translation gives CASSPEPGRGNTEAFF.

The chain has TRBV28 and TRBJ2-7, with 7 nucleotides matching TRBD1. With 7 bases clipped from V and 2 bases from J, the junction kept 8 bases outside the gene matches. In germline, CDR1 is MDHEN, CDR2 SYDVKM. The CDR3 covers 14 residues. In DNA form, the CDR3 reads TGTGCCAGCAAAGTGACAGGGACAACCTACGAGCAGTACTTC. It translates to CASKVTGTTYEQYF.